This TCR beta chain was captured by sequencing in a study of T cells after yellow fever vaccination (dated by TCRdb to the late 2010s). For context, the study as a whole: The SMART-Seq v4 Ultra Low Input RNA kit was used to prepare libraries from fractions with low cell numbers. Bulk TCR alpha and beta repertoires were sequenced longitudinally to track T-cell clones before and after primary and booster YFV17D yellow fever vaccination. Two healthy male donors made up the cohort, one aged 18 to 30 years and the other aged 30 to 40 years. Blood samples were taken at several timepoints before and after primary and secondary immunization, and bulk PBMC replicates and cell subsets were isolated.

This sample was sequenced with an Illumina NovaSeq 6000. Synthesis of TCR cDNA relied on 5'RACE template switching, a step that introduced a universal primer site along with unique molecular identifiers. Priming of cDNA synthesis was performed from both the TCR alpha and TCR beta constant segments. Library amplification used two PCR steps, and the second PCR step added sample barcodes and sequencing adapters. Sequencing of libraries was performed on Illumina HiSeq 2500 (2x100 bp) or NovaSeq (2x150 bp). The published analysis was carried out like this. MIGEC handled demultiplexing of reads and collapsing into UMI consensus sequences, while MiXCR performed V(D)J alignment. Using edgeR on replicate PBMC samples, clonotypes were called vaccine-responding if FDR was below 0.01 and the log2 fold change was above 5 up to day 15. Each bulk clonotype was labeled CD4 or CD8 based on which sequenced repertoire, CD4 or CD8, contained the clonotype at higher abundance. Using fastp at Q25 and MiXCR, TCRdb reprocessed the public reads and kept productive beta chains. Rows with one shared CDR3 protein collapse into an entry with the most common genes and DNA. TCRdb assigned the V and J calls; the authors' analysis was not used. Recorded for this sample are just over 300,000 distinct CDR3 sequences; around 3.6% of them occurred a single time. The ten largest clones take up roughly a quarter of the sample.

The treatment or condition label, read with the paper, signifies: live attenuated yellow fever vaccine strain. At every blood-draw timepoint, two biological replicates of bulk PBMCs were collected. PBMCs were isolated from peripheral blood using a standard Ficoll-Paque protocol. RNA was extracted with TriZol from bulk PBMCs, CD4 and CD8 fractions, and dextramer-positive and dextramer-negative fractions. Study-wide findings and limitations: Most clones expanded after primary vaccination (96% of CD4 and roughly 90% of CD8) were re-detected after the booster, suggesting that broad memory maintenance occurred. Only two donors were included in the study, so the extent to which the findings can be generalized is limited. Because abundant contaminating clonotypes from the bulk population could be contained in FACS-sorted repertoires, computational filtering was required. The secondary T-cell response was found to be weaker but faster than the primary response, with a peak reached on day 5 rather than on day 15. A small share of clonotypes was detected in both CD4 and CD8 compartments, with the overlap likely arising from convergent recombination.

Spanning cysteine to phenylalanine, the CDR3 consists of 14 amino acids. Just the 42-base CDR3 DNA is kept, in frame starting at base 1. According to the germline V gene (reference sequence), CDR1 reads DFQATT and CDR2 reads SNEGSKA. V loses 3 bases of germline sequence and J loses 0 bases, and the interval between the two ends is 9 bases. This clonotype has a handful of counts. Its binding antigen is unknown. Qualities for individual bases were not recorded, and no much larger clone is one base off. This sequence originates from a man in his late teens or twenties who received the YFV17D yellow fever vaccine. Sequencing was performed on PBMCs, taken on the day of the yellow fever booster vaccination. The rearranged chain carries TRBV20-1 and TRBJ1-5, with the D gene not confidently named. The sequence in DNA is TGCAGTGCTAGCTTGGGGATTAGCAATCAGCCCCAGCATTTT. Its protein reads: CSASLGISNQPQHF.